The 20 T cell receptor beta chains below all came from one sample that was sequenced in a study of shared clonotypes between healthy human individuals. Only in-frame clones appear in the TCRdb table, and some are missing; sequencing was by immunoSEQ multiplex PCR. The table records millions of clones, roughly 95% of them present only once. CD8 cells regarded as naive lacked CD45RO, were positively chosen for CCR7, and omitted terminally differentiated effector memory CD45RA+ cells. Sequenced input: naive CD8+ T cells sorted from blood. These receptors originate from a man aged 18 to 30 in good health.

This chain uses TRBV4-1 with TRBJ1-2; 8 bases align to TRBD1. With 1 base clipped from V and 5 bases from J, the junction kept 9 bases outside the gene matches. This CDR3 is 16 amino acids long. From germline, CDR1 is MGHRA and CDR2 YSYEKL. The CDR3 DNA reads TGCGCCAGCAGCCAAGTACGTACGGACAGGGTTTATGGCTACACCTTC. Its protein product is CASSQVRTDRVYGYTF.

The chain uses TRBV6-4 and TRBJ2-2; possibly TRBD1 for D (6 bases). Germline assignment: CDR1 MRHNA and CDR2 SNTAGT. The CDR3 runs to 16 residues. V lost 10 bases and J 5 bases, leaving 23 bases between the germline ends. The CDR3 nucleotides read TGTGCCACCCATGGACCGGGACACAGGCAAACCGGGGAGCTGTTTTTT. It encodes CATHGPGHRQTGELFF.

In DNA form, the CDR3 reads TGTGCCAGCAGCTTAGAAGTGGACAGGGTAGGCTACGAGCAGTACTTC. It encodes CASSLEVDRVGYEQYF. V is TRBV7-9 and J is TRBJ2-7; 8 nucleotides match TRBD1. From germline, CDR1 is SEHNR and CDR2 FQNEAQ (reference sequence). This CDR3 has 16 amino acids. Germline trimming cut 1 base from V and 3 bases from J; bases unmatched to any gene: 8. Full variable domain (remainder filled in from reference TRBV7-9 and TRBJ2-7): DTGVSQNPRHKITKRGQNVTFRCDPISEHNRLYWYRQTLGQGPEFLTYFQNEAQLEKSRLLSDRFSAERPKGSFSTLEIQRTEQGDSAMYLCASSLEVDRVGYEQYFGPGTRLTVT.

J is TRBJ2-7 and V is TRBV28, with D uncertain. Looked up from germline, CDR1 is MDHEN and CDR2 is SYDVKM. Trimming shortened V by 7 bases and J by 4 bases, and 23 bases separated the two germline ends. This CDR3 spans 16 amino acids. As DNA, the CDR3 is TGTGCCAGCACTGGAAGCACTCTCAGTTTATTTTACGAGCAGTACTTC. Protein sequence: CASTGSTLSLFYEQYF.

The chain is built from TRBV27 and TRBJ2-1; tentatively, D is TRBD2 (6 bases). The CDR3 has 15 amino acids. Deletions cut 5 bases from V and 3 bases from J, with 14 bases between. From germline, CDR1 is MNHEY and CDR2 SMNVEV (reference sequence). The CDR3, as DNA: TGTGCCAGCAGTCCTCCGGGACTCATCTACAATGAGCAGTTCTTC. Translated, it gives CASSPPGLIYNEQFF.

V gene TRBV5-6 combines with J gene TRBJ2-2; D possibly corresponds to TRBD1 (5 bases). The CDR3 loop spans 13 amino acids. Germline lookup yields CDR1 SGHDT and CDR2 YYEEEE. V shed 2 bases and J shed 6 bases, with 8 bases lying between them. The CDR3 region has the DNA TGTGCCAGCAGCTTAGGGGCGTCCGGGGAGCTGTTTTTT. Its translation: CASSLGASGELFF.

This clone showed up just once. The chain has TRBV4-2 and TRBJ2-7; no clear D. The germline V and J ends were trimmed by 1 base and 0 bases, with 7 bases remaining between them. The CDR3 totals 14 residues. The V gene's germline CDR1 is LGHNA and CDR2 YNFKEQ. CDR3 nucleotide sequence: TGTGCCAGCAGCCAAGTTTCCCTCTCCTACGAGCAGTACTTC. This encodes CASSQVSLSYEQYF.

This clone has a handful of counts. The chain carries TRBV7-8 and TRBJ1-6; perhaps TRBD1 as D (6 bases). The germline V gene encodes CDR1 SGHVS and CDR2 FQNEAQ. V lost 2 bases and J lost 8, with 13 bases in between. The CDR3 runs to 15 residues. CDR3 coding DNA: TGTGCCAGCAGCTTAATACAGGGAGGATATTCACCCCTCCACTTT. It encodes CASSLIQGGYSPLHF. The full variable domain, in which reference TRBV7-8 and TRBJ1-6 provide the parts outside the CDR3, is GAGVSQSPRYKVAKRGQDVALRCDPISGHVSLFWYQQALGQGPEFLTYFQNEAQLDKSGLPSDRFFAERPEGSVSTLKIQRTQQEDSAVYLCASSLIQGGYSPLHFGNGTRLTVT.

Turning to this clone: The sample carries other DNA sequences with the same CDR3. The J gene is TRBJ1-5, the V gene TRBV28; maybe TRBD1 (6 bases). The CDR3 sequence is 13 residues long. Trimming removed 1 base at V and 7 bases at J, with 8 bases between. Looked up from germline, CDR1 is MDHEN and CDR2 is SYDVKM. The CDR3 DNA reads TGTGCCAGCAGTTTATTAGGGGGGCAGCCCCAGCATTTT. It translates to CASSLLGGQPQHF.

The genes are TRBV7-2 and TRBJ1-2; D is uncertain. CDR1 and CDR2 (germline): SGHTA, FQGNSA. CDR3 length: 16 amino acids. Between the trimmed V and J ends, which lost 1 base and 3 bases, there was a span of 15 bases. DNA for the CDR3: TGTGCCAGCAGCTTAGGGGTAGGACTCTTCGACTATGGCTACACCTTC. Translation gives CASSLGVGLFDYGYTF.

The chain recombines TRBV28 with TRBJ2-3; D is ambiguous. This CDR3 has 14 amino acids. Germline lookup yields CDR1 MDHEN and CDR2 SYDVKM. Trimming cost V 2 bases and J 0 bases, with 6 bases left between them. CDR3 in amino acids: CASSLRASTDTQYF. The DNA of the CDR3 is TGTGCCAGCAGTTTACGGGCTAGCACAGATACGCAGTATTTT.

This sequence joins TRBV4-1 and TRBJ2-7; no definite D call. V lost 4 bases and J lost 9, with 25 bases in between. Germline CDR1 MGHRA, CDR2 YSYEKL. The CDR3 consists of 16 residues. CDR3 in DNA: TGCGCCAGCAGCCCCGGTCCGGGCCCTCCTATAGAAGGGCAGTACTTC. Translation gives CASSPGPGPPIEGQYF.

The chain employs TRBV18 and TRBJ2-2; D uncertain. This CDR3 is built from 16 residues. CDR1 KGHSH and CDR2 LQKENI come from the germline V gene. The V end was cut by 0 bases, the J end by 1 base, with 9 bases between. CDR3 amino acids: CASSPPSTRNTGELFF. Here the CDR3 DNA reads TGTGCCAGCTCACCACCTAGTACAAGGAACACCGGGGAGCTGTTTTTT.

V gene TRBV11-2 combines with J gene TRBJ2-7; D may be TRBD1 (5 bases). Trimming shortened V by 4 bases and J by 7 bases, and 26 bases separated the two germline ends. The CDR3 sequence is 17 residues long. Germline V gives CDR1 SGHAT, CDR2 FQNNGV. The CDR3 region is CASSSSPVQGSPSEQYF. Written as DNA, the CDR3 is TGTGCCAGCAGCTCGTCGCCGGTCCAGGGAAGTCCGTCGGAGCAGTACTTC.

The J gene is TRBJ2-1, the V gene TRBV27, with 7 bases lining up with TRBD2. J was trimmed by 3 bases and V by 6 bases; bases with no gene match: 8. Germline V lookup: CDR1 MNHEY, CDR2 SMNVEV (reference sequence). This CDR3 comprises 15 residues. The CDR3 region is CASSLAEEGYNEQFF. CDR3 coding DNA: TGTGCCAGCAGCCTAGCGGAAGAGGGCTACAATGAGCAGTTCTTC.

The chain links TRBV4-3 to TRBJ2-2; D is uncertain. Germline lookup yields CDR1 LGHNA and CDR2 YSLEER. The CDR3 extends over 14 amino acids. Trimming took off 1 base at V and 11 bases at J, with 14 bases between the two ends. The CDR3 bases are TGCGCCAGCAGCCAAGTGGAGAGCGTAGGAGAGCTGTTTTTT. It encodes CASSQVESVGELFF.

The chain carries TRBV28 and TRBJ1-1, with D unclear. This CDR3 comprises 15 residues. Trimming took off 1 base at V and 4 bases at J, with 13 bases between the two ends. Germline V gives CDR1 MDHEN, CDR2 SYDVKM. CDR3 region: CASSLSAVWFTEAFF. The CDR3 region has the DNA TGTGCCAGCAGTTTATCGGCCGTGTGGTTCACTGAAGCTTTCTTT.

The chain links TRBV9 to TRBJ2-7; a weak D match, TRBD2 (5 bases). Germline lookup yields CDR1 SGDLS and CDR2 YYNGEE. With 0 bases removed from V and 7 bases from J, the gap between germline ends came to 20 bases. The CDR3 is 16 residues long. The CDR3 nucleotides read TGTGCCAGCAGCGTAGTTGGAGGCCTGGCCCTAGGAGAGCAGTACTTC. It specifies CASSVVGGLALGEQYF.

The chain is built from TRBV29-1 and TRBJ2-1; D remains ambiguous. The germline CDR1 and CDR2 sequences are SQVTM and ANQGSEA. Trimming pared 2 bases from V and 8 bases from J, leaving 7 bases between. The CDR3 runs to 11 residues. CDR3 amino acids: CSVEMVYEQFF. DNA for the CDR3: TGCAGCGTTGAAATGGTTTATGAGCAGTTCTTC.

This clone was picked up one time. V usage is TRBV13 and J usage is TRBJ2-3; 8 bases line up with TRBD2. CDR3 length: 15 residues. Per the germline V gene, CDR1 is PRHDT and CDR2 is FYEKMQ (reference sequence). V shed 5 bases and J 5 bases; nucleotides not matched to a gene: 9. CDR3 sequence (DNA): TGTGCCAGCAGCACGGCGGGGGGTCAGGGAGATACGCAGTATTTT. Protein sequence: CASSTAGGQGDTQYF.